This T cell receptor (beta chain) was profiled in a study of beta chain features in type 1 diabetes. Study-level points and caveats: The study found that naive, central memory and Treg TCRB repertoires appeared more similar in patients than in healthy donors. Shortening that was moderate but significant affected the TCRB CDR3s of Type 1 diabetes patients in all four CD4+ subsets. More deletions and fewer insertions at VDJ junctions were found in patients with type 1 diabetes.

Each donor gave one heparinised blood draw averaging roughly 120 mL. From germline, CDR1 is MNHEY and CDR2 SMNVEV (reference sequence). The CDR3 sequence is 15 residues long. V lost 3 bases, J lost 0 bases, and 9 bases lay in between. In regard to this clone: What it binds is not known.

Sequenced material consisted of expressed TCRB transcripts (all of the isolated RNA was reverse transcribed). Assay used: immunoSEQ multiplex PCR; TCRdb lists only in-frame clones, some missing. The table lists about 170,000 clones, approximately 8% of them singletons. Sequencing used central memory CD4+ T cells from blood. The TCR originated in a woman in her thirties or forties with type 1 diabetes. The rearrangement joins TRBV27 to TRBJ2-1; perhaps TRBD2 as D (6 bases). DNA of the CDR3: TGTGCCAGCAGTTTCGACGGGAGCTCCTACAATGAGCAGTTCTTC. Amino acid sequence: CASSFDGSSYNEQFF.